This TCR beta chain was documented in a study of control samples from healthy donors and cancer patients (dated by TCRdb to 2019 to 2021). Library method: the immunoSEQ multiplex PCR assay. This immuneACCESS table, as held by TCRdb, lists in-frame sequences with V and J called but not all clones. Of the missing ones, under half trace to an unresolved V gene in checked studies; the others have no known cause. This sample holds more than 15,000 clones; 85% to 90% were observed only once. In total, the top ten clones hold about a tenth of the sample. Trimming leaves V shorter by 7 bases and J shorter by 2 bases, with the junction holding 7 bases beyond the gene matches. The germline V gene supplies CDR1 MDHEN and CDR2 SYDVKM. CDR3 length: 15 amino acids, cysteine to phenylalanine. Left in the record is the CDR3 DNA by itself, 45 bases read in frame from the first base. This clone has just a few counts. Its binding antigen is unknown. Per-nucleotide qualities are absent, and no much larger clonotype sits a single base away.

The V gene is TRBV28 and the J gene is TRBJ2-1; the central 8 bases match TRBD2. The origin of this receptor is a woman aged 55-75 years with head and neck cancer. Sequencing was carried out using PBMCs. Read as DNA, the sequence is TGTGCCAGCACCCTAGCGGGCCCTACCTACAATGAGCAGTTCTTC. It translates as CASTLAGPTYNEQFF.